The rows below give T cell receptor beta chains drawn from one sample of a study of low-dose radiotherapy and immunotherapy resistance in tumors. One entry per CDR3 protein results from TCRdb running MiXCR on the reads. This table has 57,000 or so distinct CDR3 sequences, under 30% appearing once. The material was PBMCs, obtained before treatment. The receptors come from a male donor with prostate cancer. Each CDR3 is given with its conserved first and last residue. A D gene is named only where the DNA matches it firmly. Expanded clones get a size class; other rows say once, few or many, or leave the size out.

size	D	V	J	DNA	CDR3
many	TRBD1	TRBV2	TRBJ2-1	TGTGCCAGCAGTGGGGACAGATACAATGAGCAGTTCTTC	CASSGDRYNEQFF
many	TRBD1	TRBV18	TRBJ1-4	TGTGCCAGCTCTTCTCTTCAGGGGGCTAATGAAAAACTGTTTTTT	CASSSLQGANEKLFF
many	.	TRBV6-2/TRBV6-3	TRBJ2-5	TGTGCCAGCGGGACAAGGGCTTCAGAGACCCAGTACTTC	CASGTRASETQYF
many	.	TRBV11-3	TRBJ2-5	TGTGCCAGCAGCTTAAGCCTTCAAGAGACCCAGTACTTC	CASSLSLQETQYF
many	.	TRBV15	TRBJ2-3	TGTGCCACCAGCAGAGACTCGATGGGCACAGATACGCAGTATTTT	CATSRDSMGTDTQYF
once	.	TRBV2	TRBJ2-2	.	CASSKQGIGDTGELFFF
many	.	TRBV7-9	TRBJ2-7	TGTGCCAGCAGCTCCGGGCTCTACGAGCAGTACTTC	CASSSGLYEQYF
many	.	TRBV11-3	TRBJ2-1	TGTGCCAGCAGTCAACAGGACAGCTACAATGAGCAGTTCTTC	CASSQQDSYNEQFF
.	.	TRBV5-3	TRBJ1-6	TGTGCCAGCAGCTCGTTCGGACGGCTCCCCGGGTCACCCCTCCACTTT	CASSSFGRLPGSPLHF
medium-sized	.	TRBV2	TRBJ2-5	TGTGCCAGCCAGCCCGTTCGGGCGGGGGAGACCCAGTACTTC	CASQPVRAGETQYF
once	TRBD1	TRBV20-1	TRBJ2-7	TGCAGTGCTACAGTCACAGGGGGCATCATCGAGCAGTACTTC	CSATVTGGIIEQYF
few	.	TRBV12-3/TRBV12-4	TRBJ2-7	TGTGCCAGCAGTCCGGACAGATCCTACGAGCAGTACTTC	CASSPDRSYEQYF
many	TRBD2	TRBV2	TRBJ2-7	TGTGCCAGCAGACCTTTTGAGACTAGCGGCGGCGAGCAGTACTTC	CASRPFETSGGEQYF
medium-sized	.	TRBV6-1	TRBJ2-7	TGTGCCAGCAGTACCAAGGGGGAGGGCCACGAGCAGTACTTC	CASSTKGEGHEQYF
many	TRBD1	TRBV5-1	TRBJ2-7	TGCGCCAGCATACCAGACAGGGGACCTGTTGGAGAGCAGTACTTC	CASIPDRGPVGEQYF
medium-sized	TRBD1	TRBV29-1	TRBJ2-7	TGCAGCGTTGAAGGTCGGGACAGAACCTCCTACGAGCAGTACTTC	CSVEGRDRTSYEQYF
few	.	TRBV21-1	TRBJ1-5	TGTGCCAGCAGCAAAGGGAAGGGCAGGGGGCGAGATCAGCCCCAGCATTTT	CASSKGKGRGRDQPQHF
.	.	TRBV9	TRBJ2-7	TGTGCCAGCAGCGTAGAGTCCCGTGGCTACGAGCAGTACTTC	CASSVESRGYEQYF
many	TRBD2	TRBV7-2	TRBJ2-2	TGTGCCAGCAGCTTAGTGGCGGGAGACCCGGCCGGGGAGCTGTTTTTT	CASSLVAGDPAGELFF
many	TRBD1	TRBV20-1	TRBJ1-6	TGCAGTGCTAGGTCACCTTGGACAGGGGCAAATTCACCCCTCCACTTT	CSARSPWTGANSPLHF
many	TRBD2	TRBV20-1	TRBJ2-1	TGCAGTGCTAGAAGTCCTTCGGCTAGCGGAACCTACAATGAGCAGTTCTTC	CSARSPSASGTYNEQFF
many	.	TRBV29-1	TRBJ2-1	TGCAGCGTTGAACGGGGTGACAATGAGCAGTTCTTC	CSVERGDNEQFF
many	.	TRBV20-1	TRBJ2-1	TGCAGTGCTCAAGGACAGAGCTCCTACAATGAGCAGTTCTTC	CSAQGQSSYNEQFF
.	.	TRBV7-6	TRBJ1-1	TGTGCCAGCAGGCTTAGGCCAAACACTGAAGCTTTCTTT	CASRLRPNTEAFF
.	.	TRBV5-4	TRBJ2-1	TGTGCCAGCAGCTTGGCCCGGATAGCGGAGTACAATGAGCAGTTCTTC	CASSLARIAEYNEQFF
many	.	TRBV6-5	TRBJ1-1	TGTGCCAGCAGTTACTCGACGATAGCGGGGAACACTGAAGCTTTCTTT	CASSYSTIAGNTEAFF
many	.	TRBV5-4	TRBJ2-1	TGTGCCAGCAGCCCTCCGGGCAACTCCTACAATGAGCAGTTCTTC	CASSPPGNSYNEQFF
many	TRBD2	TRBV7-9	TRBJ2-1	TGTGCCAGCAGCCGCTCGAGCGGGAGTATCCCCAATGAGCAGTTCTTC	CASSRSSGSIPNEQFF
many	TRBD1	TRBV12-3/TRBV12-4	TRBJ2-2	TGTGCCAGCAGCCCAACAGGGGTTGCCACCGGGGAGCTGTTTTTT	CASSPTGVATGELFF
many	.	TRBV7-9	TRBJ2-5	TGTGCCAGCAGCCCTCGGGCAGTATTAGAGACCCAGTACTTC	CASSPRAVLETQYF
many	.	TRBV12-3/TRBV12-4	TRBJ1-6	TGTGCCAGCAGTTACGGGCCCGGTAATTCACCCCTCCACTTT	CASSYGPGNSPLHF
many	TRBD2	TRBV7-6	TRBJ2-5	TGTGCCAGCAGCTTCGGTTCTTGGGTAGCGGGGGGAGAAGAGACCCAGTACTTC	CASSFGSWVAGGEETQYF
many	TRBD1	TRBV5-1	TRBJ1-4	TGCGCCAGCAGCTTGGAGGGACAGGGGAATGAAAAACTGTTTTTT	CASSLEGQGNEKLFF